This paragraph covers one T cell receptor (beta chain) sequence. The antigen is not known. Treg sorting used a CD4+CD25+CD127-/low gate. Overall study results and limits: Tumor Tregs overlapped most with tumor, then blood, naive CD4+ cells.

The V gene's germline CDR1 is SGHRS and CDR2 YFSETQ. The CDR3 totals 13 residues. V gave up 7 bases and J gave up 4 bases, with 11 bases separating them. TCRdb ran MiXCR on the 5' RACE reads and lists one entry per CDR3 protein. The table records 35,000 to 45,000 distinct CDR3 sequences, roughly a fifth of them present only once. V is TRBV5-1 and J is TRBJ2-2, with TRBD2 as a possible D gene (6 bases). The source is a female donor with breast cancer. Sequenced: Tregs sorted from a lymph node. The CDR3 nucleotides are TGCGCCAGCCGCGGGACCACCACCGGGGAGCTGTTTTTT. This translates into CASRGTTTGELFF.